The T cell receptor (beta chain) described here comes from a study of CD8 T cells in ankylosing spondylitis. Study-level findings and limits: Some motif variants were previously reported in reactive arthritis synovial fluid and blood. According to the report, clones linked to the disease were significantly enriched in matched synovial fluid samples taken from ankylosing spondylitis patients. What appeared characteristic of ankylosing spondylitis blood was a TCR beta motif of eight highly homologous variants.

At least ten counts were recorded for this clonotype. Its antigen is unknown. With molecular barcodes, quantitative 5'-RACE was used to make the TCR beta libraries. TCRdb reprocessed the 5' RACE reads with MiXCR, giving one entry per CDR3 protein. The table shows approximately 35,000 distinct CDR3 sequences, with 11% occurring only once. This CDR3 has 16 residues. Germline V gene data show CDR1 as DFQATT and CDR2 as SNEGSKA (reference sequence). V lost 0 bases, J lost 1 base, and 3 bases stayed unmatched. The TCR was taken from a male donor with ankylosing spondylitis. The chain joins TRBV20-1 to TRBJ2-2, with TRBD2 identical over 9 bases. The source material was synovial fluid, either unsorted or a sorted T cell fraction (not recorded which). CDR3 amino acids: CSARDLLAGNTGELFF. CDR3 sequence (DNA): TGCAGTGCTAGAGATCTACTAGCGGGGAACACCGGGGAGCTGTTTTTT.